What follows describes a single T cell receptor beta chain. No cognate antigen has been identified for it. No base-level quality is on record; no much larger clone is a single base apart. Libraries were built with RACE. The sample was run on a NextSeq 500. Library preparation attached unique molecular identifiers to individual cDNA molecules for quantitative, reproducible TCR counting. From each blood RNA sample, both TCR alpha and TCR beta chains were sequenced. Processing in the source paper ran as follows. A median of around 96,000 TCRs per sample was observed, with a range of roughly 23,224 to 700,000. The Decombinator software suite was used to annotate the V, J and CDR3 of the TCR reads. To make PS versus PT1 abundance plots, every sample was subsampled to the same number of TCRs (28,000). TCRs were defined as expanded if absent before sensitization and observed at least eight times at the 2-week time point. TCRdb cleaned the public reads at Q25 with fastp, built clones with MiXCR and kept in-frame beta chains. Merged by CDR3 protein, the rows form single entries marked with the most common genes and DNA. The V and J calls, along with clone size, are taken from TCRdb and not from the paper's own processing. The sample yields about 140,000 distinct CDR3 sequences; about 11% were counted once. The ten largest clones capture about 1.4% of the sample.

CDR1 and CDR2, looked up from the germline V gene (reference sequence), are DFQATT and SNEGSKA. Including cysteine and phenylalanine, the CDR3 has 14 amino acids. The DNA shown is the 42-base CDR3, in frame from base 1. For this chain, trimming is 5 bases at the V end and 2 bases at the J end, and the number of junction bases without a gene match is 5. Taken with the paper, the label for time point translates to: patch test 2, 6 weeks after DPC sensitization. This specimen's treatment or condition label, interpreted: therapeutic diphenylcyclopropenone sensitization with weekly scalp DPC. At every patch-test visit, the blood draw took place before the patch test was put on. Eligible patients were aged 18 to 70, diagnosed with alopecia, deemed suitable for DPC therapy, and excluded if pregnant. Total RNA was extracted from unfractionated whole blood that had been collected in Tempus Blood RNA tubes.

This sample is part of a study of human T cells and chemical hapten exposure (dated by TCRdb to 2020 to 2022). As for the study more broadly: For sensitization, 2% DPC in acetone was applied to a roughly 2 cm by roughly 2 cm area of upper inner arm skin. Weekly therapeutic DPC doses were additionally applied to the scalp of patients throughout the roughly 23-week study period. Patch testing was performed on the upper back with Finn chambers containing 0.01% DPC, and the patch tests were scored after 6 days according to International Contact Dermatitis Research Group standards. The mostly female patient cohort included alopecia areata with under or over 50% scalp involvement, alopecia totalis and alopecia universalis. Libraries were combined into a pool for sequencing, and differences in TCR yield between samples came mainly from small differences in library volumes within the pool. In alopecia patients, the study followed how the peripheral blood TCR repertoire changed in vivo over primary and secondary sensitization to diphenylcyclopropenone (DPC), a hapten. Blood samples were taken from patients before sensitization (week 0) and then at 2, 6 and about 24 weeks after DPC sensitization. Twenty-nine alopecia patients gave blood for TCR sequencing at one to four time points (pre-sensitization, 2, 6 and 24 weeks). The paper as a whole reports these results and caveats: The number of PT1 expanded TCRs positively correlated with patch test score, significant at thresholds 8, 16 and 32 but not 4. Significantly more large CDR3 similarity clusters were formed by expanded TCRs than by pre-sensitization or healthy control sets, consistent with antigen-driven responses. Because every patient had alopecia, a presumed autoimmune disease, the patients' immune response might differ from that of healthy individuals. After repeated subsampling, the strength of the expansion versus patch-test correlation and the threshold at which it became significant changed. DPC sensitization did not change the number of TCRs with a frequency above 1 in 1000, and there was no evidence of changes in global repertoire structure.

This specimen consisted of whole blood, obtained in connection with sensitization to the hapten diphenylcyclopropenone (DPC). The chain couples TRBV20-1 to TRBJ2-7, and TRBD2 matches 11 of the central bases. The sequence came from a woman in her fifties or sixties with alopecia areata. Some clones in this sample may be carry-over from other donors' samples. The DNA is TGCAGTGCTTACACTAGCGGGAGAACCTACGAGCAGTACTTC. The resulting protein is CSAYTSGRTYEQYF.